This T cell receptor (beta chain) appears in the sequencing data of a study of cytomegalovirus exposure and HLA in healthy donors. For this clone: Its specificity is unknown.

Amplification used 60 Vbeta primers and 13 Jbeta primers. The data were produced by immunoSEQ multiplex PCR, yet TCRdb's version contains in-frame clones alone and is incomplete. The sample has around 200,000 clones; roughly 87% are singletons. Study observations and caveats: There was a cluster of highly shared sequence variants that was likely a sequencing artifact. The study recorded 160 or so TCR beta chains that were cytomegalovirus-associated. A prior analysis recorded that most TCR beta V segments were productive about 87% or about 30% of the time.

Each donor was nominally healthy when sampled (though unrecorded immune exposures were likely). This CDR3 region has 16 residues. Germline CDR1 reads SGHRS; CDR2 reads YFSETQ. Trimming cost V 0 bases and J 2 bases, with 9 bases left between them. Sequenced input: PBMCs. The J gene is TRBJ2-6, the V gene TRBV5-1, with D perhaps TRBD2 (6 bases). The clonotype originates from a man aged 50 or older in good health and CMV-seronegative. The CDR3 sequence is CASSLGGGTGANVLTF. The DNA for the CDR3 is TGCGCCAGCAGCTTGGGAGGAGGGACTGGGGCCAACGTCCTGACTTTC.